This T cell receptor beta chain is drawn from a study of monozygotic twins with inflammatory bowel disease. One entry per CDR3 protein, without DNA, is what TCRdb gives after re-calling the 5' RACE reads. The sample includes under 150,000 distinct CDR3 sequences. The germline gives CDR1 ENHRY, CDR2 SYGVKD. The CDR3 has 13 residues. This sequence was found in a human donor with ulcerative colitis or Crohn's disease, or a healthy co-twin of an affected twin (not recorded which). The rearrangement links TRBV10-3 to TRBJ1-1. The sequenced material came from blood. CDR3 in amino acids: CAISEAENTEAFF.